Listed below are T cell receptor beta chains from one sample, sequenced in a study of blood T cell repertoires in COVID-19. TCRdb's copy holds only in-frame clones and misses some; the assay was immunoSEQ multiplex PCR. The sample lists more than 95,000 clones; around 85% were seen once. Sequences were obtained from peripheral blood. The receptors here all came from a man in his forties or fifties with acute or convalescent COVID-19. Both conserved end residues are part of each CDR3. The D gene is left open where the match is weak. Expanded clones are given a class, and other clones once, few, many or no size at all.

D gene: TRBD2; V gene: TRBV11-2; J gene: TRBJ2-1; clone size: NA; CDR3 DNA: TGTGCCAGCAGCTTAATAGCGGGGTACAATGAGCAGTTCTTC; CDR3 protein: CASSLIAGYNEQFF
D gene: NA; V gene: TRBV24-1; J gene: TRBJ2-2; clone size: once; CDR3 DNA: TGTGCCACCAGCGCCGGGGATTCGAACACCGGGGAGCTGTTTTTT; CDR3 protein: CATSAGDSNTGELFF
D gene: TRBD2; V gene: TRBV6-1; J gene: TRBJ2-1; clone size: few; CDR3 DNA: TGTGCCAGCAGTGAACCCCGCGGGAGGGCCTACAATGAGCAGTTCTTC; CDR3 protein: CASSEPRGRAYNEQFF
D gene: TRBD2; V gene: TRBV5-5; J gene: TRBJ2-3; clone size: NA; CDR3 DNA: TGTGCCAGCAGCTCTGGACTAGCTACAGATACGCAGTATTTT; CDR3 protein: CASSSGLATDTQYF
D gene: NA; V gene: TRBV11-3; J gene: TRBJ2-1; clone size: NA; CDR3 DNA: TGTGCCAGCAGTGATAGGGGTTACAATGAGCAGTTCTTC; CDR3 protein: CASSDRGYNEQFF
D gene: NA; V gene: TRBV19; J gene: TRBJ2-1; clone size: once; CDR3 DNA: TGTGCCAGTAGTCCTTGGGACTCGAGCTCCTACAATGAGCAGTTCTTC; CDR3 protein: CASSPWDSSSYNEQFF
D gene: NA; V gene: TRBV13; J gene: TRBJ2-1; clone size: NA; CDR3 DNA: TGTGCCAGCAGCCCGGGATTGAGCTCCTACAATGAGCAGTTCTTC; CDR3 protein: CASSPGLSSYNEQFF
D gene: NA; V gene: TRBV24-1; J gene: TRBJ2-4; clone size: NA; CDR3 DNA: TGTGCCACCAGTGATTTGCTGAGGAAGAAAGCCAAAAACATTCAGTACTTC; CDR3 protein: CATSDLLRKKAKNIQYF
D gene: NA; V gene: TRBV15; J gene: TRBJ1-4; clone size: NA; CDR3 DNA: TGTGCCACCCAGGGGTGGACTAATGAAAAACTGTTTTTT; CDR3 protein: CATQGWTNEKLFF
D gene: TRBD1; V gene: TRBV10-2; J gene: TRBJ2-5; clone size: NA; CDR3 DNA: TGCGCCAGCCTGGAAGGGACAGTGAAAGAGACCCAGTACTTC; CDR3 protein: CASLEGTVKETQYF
D gene: TRBD2; V gene: TRBV9; J gene: TRBJ2-3; clone size: once; CDR3 DNA: TGTGCCAGCAGCACAGGACTAGCGGGGGGCACAGATACGCAGTATTTT; CDR3 protein: CASSTGLAGGTDTQYF
D gene: NA; V gene: TRBV30; J gene: TRBJ1-3; clone size: NA; CDR3 DNA: TGTGCCTGGAGTGTACACCGGACAGCCTCTGGAAACACCATATATTTT; CDR3 protein: CAWSVHRTASGNTIYF
D gene: NA; V gene: TRBV19; J gene: TRBJ2-3; clone size: NA; CDR3 DNA: TGTGCCAGTAGTGAGGTTAAGGAGTCTACCACAGATACGCAGTATTTT; CDR3 protein: CASSEVKESTTDTQYF
D gene: TRBD1; V gene: TRBV19; J gene: TRBJ2-2; clone size: once; CDR3 DNA: TGTGCCAGTAGACACCGGGACAAGGGGGCGGCCGGGGAGCTGTTTTTT; CDR3 protein: CASRHRDKGAAGELFF
D gene: NA; V gene: TRBV7-3; J gene: TRBJ2-5; clone size: NA; CDR3 DNA: TGTGCCAGCAGCCCCCAGGCCCAGGGGACCCAGTACTTC; CDR3 protein: CASSPQAQGTQYF
D gene: NA; V gene: TRBV3-1/TRBV3-2; J gene: TRBJ1-2; clone size: NA; CDR3 DNA: TGTGCCAGCAGCCAAGGCCCAGGTAGGAATGGCTACACCTTC; CDR3 protein: CASSQGPGRNGYTF
D gene: TRBD1; V gene: TRBV12-3/TRBV12-4; J gene: TRBJ1-2; clone size: NA; CDR3 DNA: TGTGCCAGCAGTTTGACAGGGTTCTATGGCTACACCTTC; CDR3 protein: CASSLTGFYGYTF
D gene: TRBD1; V gene: TRBV2; J gene: TRBJ1-3; clone size: NA; CDR3 DNA: TGTGCCAGCAGTGAAGGAGGGACAGCTGGAAACACCATATATTTT; CDR3 protein: CASSEGGTAGNTIYF
D gene: TRBD2; V gene: TRBV9; J gene: TRBJ2-7; clone size: NA; CDR3 DNA: TGTGCCAGCAGCGTGTCTGCGGGAGGGCCCAACGAGCAGTACTTC; CDR3 protein: CASSVSAGGPNEQYF
D gene: TRBD1; V gene: TRBV19; J gene: TRBJ2-1; clone size: NA; CDR3 DNA: TGTGCCAGTATGCCGGGACAGGGGAGGAATGAGCAGTTCTTC; CDR3 protein: CASMPGQGRNEQFF
D gene: NA; V gene: TRBV2; J gene: TRBJ1-4; clone size: NA; CDR3 DNA: TGTGCCAGCAGCGAGCGACTGGATACTAATGAAAAACTGTTTTTT; CDR3 protein: CASSERLDTNEKLFF
D gene: NA; V gene: TRBV4-1; J gene: TRBJ2-7; clone size: once; CDR3 DNA: TGCGCCAGCAGCCACCATAGCTCCTACGAGCAGTACTTC; CDR3 protein: CASSHHSSYEQYF
D gene: NA; V gene: TRBV28; J gene: TRBJ1-5; clone size: NA; CDR3 DNA: TGTGCCAGCAGTTCCGGGGGAGGGGGATATAGCAATCAGCCCCAGCATTTT; CDR3 protein: CASSSGGGGYSNQPQHF
D gene: TRBD2; V gene: TRBV19; J gene: TRBJ2-5; clone size: NA; CDR3 DNA: TGTGCCAGTAGTATAGGTGGGCTAGCGGAAGAGACCCAGTACTTC; CDR3 protein: CASSIGGLAEETQYF
D gene: TRBD1; V gene: TRBV7-3; J gene: TRBJ1-2; clone size: NA; CDR3 DNA: TGTGCCAGCAGCCTCCGGGACAGCCAACACCCGAACTATGGCTACACCTTC; CDR3 protein: CASSLRDSQHPNYGYTF
D gene: TRBD2; V gene: TRBV27; J gene: TRBJ2-3; clone size: NA; CDR3 DNA: TGTGCCAGCAGTTTAGTCGGGAGGGTATCGGATACGCAGTATTTT; CDR3 protein: CASSLVGRVSDTQYF
D gene: TRBD1; V gene: TRBV18; J gene: TRBJ1-1; clone size: NA; CDR3 DNA: TGTGCCAGCTCACTCTCCGGGACAGGGGGCGCGAACACTGAAGCTTTCTTT; CDR3 protein: CASSLSGTGGANTEAFF
D gene: TRBD1; V gene: TRBV15; J gene: TRBJ1-5; clone size: NA; CDR3 DNA: TGTGCCACCAGCAGGGACAGGGTTGGGCAGCCCCAGCATTTT; CDR3 protein: CATSRDRVGQPQHF
D gene: TRBD2; V gene: TRBV10-1; J gene: TRBJ2-3; clone size: NA; CDR3 DNA: TGCGCCAGCAGTGAGTCGACTCGTGGACTAGAAGACACAGATACGCAGTATTTT; CDR3 protein: CASSESTRGLEDTDTQYF
D gene: TRBD2; V gene: TRBV3-1/TRBV3-2; J gene: TRBJ2-1; clone size: NA; CDR3 DNA: TGTGCCAGCAGCCAGGTCCCCGTGACTAGCGGATACAATGAGCAGTTCTTC; CDR3 protein: CASSQVPVTSGYNEQFF
D gene: NA; V gene: TRBV4-2; J gene: TRBJ2-7; clone size: NA; CDR3 DNA: TGTGCCAGCAGCCAAGAGGCAGGGTGGGGTAGCTACGAGCAGTACTTC; CDR3 protein: CASSQEAGWGSYEQYF
D gene: NA; V gene: TRBV9; J gene: TRBJ1-1; clone size: NA; CDR3 DNA: TGTGCCAGCAGCGTGAGTCGGGGAAGGAACACTGAAGCTTTCTTT; CDR3 protein: CASSVSRGRNTEAFF
D gene: NA; V gene: TRBV6-5; J gene: TRBJ2-3; clone size: NA; CDR3 DNA: TGTGCCAGCAGTCCGACAGGGAGGCCAGATACGCAGTATTTT; CDR3 protein: CASSPTGRPDTQYF
D gene: TRBD2; V gene: TRBV5-1; J gene: TRBJ2-5; clone size: NA; CDR3 DNA: TGCGCCAGCAGCTTGGTTGGGACTAGCGGGGGGAAGACCCAGTACTTC; CDR3 protein: CASSLVGTSGGKTQYF
D gene: NA; V gene: TRBV9; J gene: TRBJ1-6; clone size: many; CDR3 DNA: TGTGCCAGCAGTTCGTCGAGCTCCTATAATTCACCCCTCCACTTT; CDR3 protein: CASSSSSSYNSPLHF
D gene: TRBD1; V gene: TRBV27; J gene: TRBJ1-6; clone size: NA; CDR3 DNA: TGTGCCAGCAGTCCGGGACAGGGAGGGTCACCCCTCCACTTT; CDR3 protein: CASSPGQGGSPLHF
D gene: TRBD2; V gene: TRBV3-1/TRBV3-2; J gene: TRBJ2-7; clone size: few; CDR3 DNA: TGTGCCAGCAGCCGAACTAGCGGGGGGCTTTCGTACGAGCAGTACTTC; CDR3 protein: CASSRTSGGLSYEQYF
D gene: TRBD2; V gene: TRBV23-1; J gene: TRBJ2-7; clone size: NA; CDR3 DNA: TGCGCCAGCAGTCACCCGAGGCCGCTAGCGGGAGCGTACGAGCAGTACTTC; CDR3 protein: CASSHPRPLAGAYEQYF
D gene: NA; V gene: TRBV27; J gene: TRBJ1-2; clone size: few; CDR3 DNA: TGTGCCAGCAGTTTCTATGCCACAGGGAACTATGGCTACACCTTC; CDR3 protein: CASSFYATGNYGYTF
D gene: NA; V gene: TRBV7-3; J gene: TRBJ1-5; clone size: NA; CDR3 DNA: TGTGCCAGCAGCTTTTCCGTGACAGATAGCAATCAGCCCCAGCATTTT; CDR3 protein: CASSFSVTDSNQPQHF